What follows is one T cell receptor beta chain and its context. Its binding antigen is unknown. Within one base of it there is no much larger clone, and no base qualities were kept. Inclusive of the bounding cysteine and phenylalanine, the CDR3 is 17 residues long. Kept here is only the CDR3 DNA, which spans 51 bases and is read in frame from base 1. CDR1 and CDR2 are drawn from the germline V gene (reference sequence): MNHEY, SMNVEV. At the junction V is shortened by 5 bases and J by 8 bases, with 27 bases in between. Read against the paper, the sample's treatment or condition label means: approximately 11-day PBMC culture with coronavirus spike peptide pools or control peptides (ViraFEST assay). The ViraFEST assay, used in the study, expanded antigen-specific T cells with peptide pools and then identified the expanded clonotypes through TCR sequencing. The convalescent patients' positive SARS-CoV-2 PCR tests were from March to December 2020, which was before the Alpha, Beta and Delta variants emerged in the United States. Over 1.5 million PBMCs per well were cultured in IMDM with roughly 5.5% human AB serum and 8 to 10 IU/ml IL-2, plus 10 ug/ml peptide pools. On days 3 and 7, half of the culture medium was replaced with fresh IL-2-containing medium. Once the cells had been in culture for about 10 days, the EasySep CD4+ T cell isolation kit was used to isolate CD4+ T cells by negative selection. Ficoll-Paque Plus gradient centrifugation was used to isolate PBMCs from whole blood, and the isolated PBMCs were then either used fresh or cryopreserved at -140C. In general, triplicate wells were set up for every culture condition.

This entry is derived from a study of vaccination and CD4 T cells after COVID-19 (dated by TCRdb to about 2022). With regard to the full study: SARS-CoV-2 positivity had been established in the convalescent patients by nasal swab PCR, and mild disease was recorded in roughly 10 of these patients and severe disease in one. Post-vaccine blood samples were obtained a median of about 77 days after the second vaccine dose, with a range of roughly 14 to 241 days. Post-COVID blood samples from convalescent patients were collected a median of approximately 93 days after diagnosis, with a range of 35 to 161 days. Participants got two doses of the Pfizer-BioNTech BNT162b2 vaccine (n=8) or two doses of the Moderna mRNA-1273 vaccine (n=2). For stimulating the cultures, overlapping spike peptide pools were used, derived from SARS-CoV-2 as well as from the common cold coronaviruses HCoV-NL63, HCoV-OC43 and HCoV-229E. The spike-specific CD4+ TCR repertoire was compared before and after mRNA vaccination in ten to eleven COVID-19 convalescent patients and a handful of infection-naive healthy vaccine recipients. The convalescent cohort comprised six males and four females, including two Hispanic individuals, seven Caucasians, two Asians and one multiracial person. Control cultures used a CEFX viral epitope pool as positive control, an HIV-1 Nef peptide pool as negative control, or no peptide. What the study reported, not specific to this receptor: Only a relatively small number of convalescent patients were included in the study, and early timepoints following natural infection were not analyzed. Nearly all vaccine-specific clones in convalescent patients (304 of 307) were mono-reactive for SARS-CoV-2 spike rather than cross-reactive with common cold coronaviruses. Among convalescent patients, a median roughly 90% of the SARS-CoV-2-reactive clones seen after vaccination appeared only after vaccination, which suggests priming specific to the vaccine. The median number of SARS-CoV-2-reactive clonotypes rose from 20 to 25 after infection to around 40 after vaccination, but the change was not significant.

Library method: PCR. TCR sequencing of DNA from cultured CD4+ T cells used the Oncomine TCR Beta short-read assay at the Johns Hopkins FTIC core. The QIAamp micro DNA kit was used to extract genomic DNA from the cultured CD4+ T cells. The Oncomine TCR Beta libraries from cultured CD4+ T cells were pooled using unique dual indexes and then sequenced on an Illumina iSeq 100. From the authors' description of their analysis: Non-productive sequences were filtered out, and CDR3s that did not start with C, did not end with F or W, or were shorter than 7 amino acids were discarded. The MANAFEST web application identified antigen-specific clonotypes by comparing peptide-stimulated wells against reference wells and other culture wells. To be called positive, a clone needed an FDR below 0.05, an odds ratio above 5, and a productive frequency above 0.1% in at least two of three replicate wells. Clonotypes that were significantly expanded in both SARS-CoV-2 spike wells and at least one common cold coronavirus spike condition were defined as cross-reactive. Similarity between CDR3 sequences was evaluated in R version 3.6.1 using Levenshtein distances (stringdist) and unrooted phylogenetic trees (ape). TCRdb redid the processing of the public reads, applying fastp at Q25 and MiXCR, and retained in-frame beta chains. Each CDR3 protein appears once, grouped with its most common genes and DNA. It is TCRdb's table, rather than the study itself, that gives the V and J calls and clone size. The sample yields approximately 7,700 distinct CDR3 sequences; approximately 65% were counted once. About 32% of the sample lies in the top ten.

This clonotype was obtained from a human donor who had recovered from COVID-19. The rearranged segments are TRBV27 and TRBJ1-2; no D gene call is confident. Sequencing used CD4+ T cells from blood, cultured in vitro. The CDR3 loop reads CASSQQTPGPRLLGYTF. The nucleotides read TGTGCCAGCAGTCAGCAAACGCCGGGCCCGCGATTGTTAGGCTACACCTTC.